This T cell receptor beta chain was sequenced in a study of post-analysis software for immune sequencing data. The wider study: The disease courses spanned relapsing-remitting, secondary progressive and progressive-relapsing forms of multiple sclerosis.

Germline CDR1 is SGHRS and CDR2 is YFSETQ. This CDR3 contains 12 residues. The V gene lost 0 bases and the J gene lost 5 bases, with 5 bases spanning the gap. There are many counts of this clonotype. Its antigen is not identified. Included in the TCR beta cDNA libraries were unique molecular identifiers. TCRdb analysed the PCR reads with MiXCR anew, one entry per CDR3 protein. Of around 200,000 distinct CDR3 sequences detected, 25% to 35% appear once; the ten largest clones hold about 3.7%. General study findings and limits: People with multiple sclerosis had a significantly lower normalized Chao1 diversity than controls did. Strong co-clustering by F measure was seen for same-batch samples. TRBV5-6, TRBV5-1 and TRBV20-1 belonged to a set of roughly five TRBV segments that were more frequent in patients than controls.

The J gene is TRBJ2-5, the V gene TRBV5-1; D gene unclear. This TCR was recovered from a girl under 18 with multiple sclerosis. Sequenced material: blood. The CDR3 reads CASSLAAETQYF. The CDR3 DNA sequence: TGCGCCAGCAGCTTGGCCGCGGAGACCCAGTACTTC.